One sample yielded the 15 T cell receptor beta chains listed below, sequenced in a study of OX40 agonist ivuxolimab in advanced cancers. The repertoire was sequenced with immunoSEQ multiplex PCR; TCRdb's copy has only in-frame clones and lacks some. Seen here are 70,000 to 85,000 clones, around nine tenths observed once, and the top ten hold approximately 6%. Sequencing was performed on CD4+ or CD8+ T cells sorted from blood, taken in a trial of the OX40 agonist ivuxolimab. Receptors originate from an adult with an advanced solid tumor such as melanoma, head and neck, liver or kidney cancer.

A few counts support this clone. This chain uses TRBV30 with TRBJ1-5; 9 bases are shared with TRBD1. The CDR3 sequence is 15 residues long. Per the germline V gene, CDR1 is GTSNPN and CDR2 is SVGIG (reference sequence). The trim removed 3 bases at V and 5 bases at J, leaving 8 bases unmatched. The CDR3 DNA reads as TGTGCCTGGAGCCCCCTCGGGACAGGGCATCAGCCCCAGCATTTT. This encodes CAWSPLGTGHQPQHF.

V and J are TRBV7-9 and TRBJ2-3, with unresolved D. The CDR3 is made up of 12 amino acids. CDR1 is SEHNR, CDR2 FQNEAQ, per germline (reference sequence). Trimming took 6 bases from V and 7 from J, leaving 11 bases between them. The CDR3 DNA is TGTGCCAGCAGACAACTTGATAATACGCAGTATTTT. It yields the protein CASRQLDNTQYF.

The rearrangement joins TRBV10-3 to TRBJ2-1, with D possibly being TRBD2 (5 bases). Trimming removed 5 bases at V and 0 bases at J, with 17 bases between. The V gene's germline CDR1 is ENHRY and CDR2 SYGVKD. This CDR3 is 17 amino acids long. The CDR3 DNA sequence: TGTGCCATCAGTCTAACGTCTGACTATAGCTCCTACAATGAGCAGTTCTTC. Encoded protein: CAISLTSDYSSYNEQFF.

The chain uses TRBV29-1 and TRBJ2-3; D perhaps matches TRBD1 (5 bases). Germline V gene lookup returns CDR1 SQVTM and CDR2 ANQGSEA. With 4 bases removed from V and 2 bases from J, the gap between germline ends came to 19 bases. The CDR3 is made up of 16 amino acids. The CDR3 loop reads CSVVSHVDSVTDTQYF. The CDR3 DNA reads as TGCAGCGTTGTGTCACATGTCGACAGTGTCACAGATACGCAGTATTTT.

The chain recombines TRBV4-1 with TRBJ1-5, with D unclear. This CDR3 contains 17 residues. Germline CDR1 MGHRA, CDR2 YSYEKL. V lost 1 base to trimming and J lost 2 bases, with 15 bases between them. The CDR3 nucleotides read TGCGCCAGCAGCCAAGGGACGGTAGCAAGGGGCAATCAGCCCCAGCATTTT. Protein sequence: CASSQGTVARGNQPQHF.

V is TRBV4-3 and J is TRBJ2-7; TRBD2 agrees at 11 bases. V dropped 4 bases and J dropped 4; count of bases not matched to a gene: 3. Germline V gene sequence: CDR1 LGHNA, CDR2 YSLEER. This CDR3 region has 14 residues. CDR3: CASSPRLAGYEQYF. CDR3 coding DNA: TGCGCCAGCAGCCCCAGACTAGCGGGGTACGAGCAGTACTTC.

This chain connects TRBV4-3 to TRBJ2-5; 9 bases match TRBD1. The last part of the DNA fits TRBJ2-7 better; the J call may be wrong. This CDR3 comprises 14 residues. Germline V CDR1 and CDR2: LGHNA, YSLEER. The chain's CDR3 is CASSQDGTGYEQYF. The CDR3, as DNA: TGCGCCAGCAGCCAAGATGGGACAGGGTACGAGCAGTACTTC.

The chain links TRBV7-2 to TRBJ1-5; D is unresolved. The CDR3 runs 12 residues. Per germline, CDR1 SGHTA and CDR2 FQGNSA. V lost 2 bases, J lost 12 bases, and 11 bases lay in between. The CDR3 spells CASSLKDLSQHF. The CDR3 DNA sequence: TGTGCCAGCAGCTTAAAGGATCTCAGCCAGCATTTT.

V is TRBV7-8 and J is TRBJ2-7; D uncertain. The CDR3 spans 11 residues. The V and J ends lost 5 bases and 6 bases respectively, with 8 bases between them. Per the germline V gene, CDR1 is SGHVS and CDR2 is FQNEAQ. CDR3 in amino acids: CASSLRAEQYF. CDR3 DNA: TGTGCCAGCAGCCTAAGGGCCGAGCAGTACTTC.

This sequence joins TRBV6-6 and TRBJ1-3; 7 positions match TRBD1. The CDR3 consists of 16 residues. Germline CDR1 reads MNHNY; CDR2 reads SVGAGI (reference sequence). The ends lost 3 bases at V and 0 bases at J; junction bases unmatched: 5. The CDR3 sequence is CASSYRTGTSGNTIYF. CDR3 nucleotide sequence: TGTGCCAGCAGTTATAGGACAGGAACCTCTGGAAACACCATATATTTT.

The chain combines TRBV19 with TRBJ2-7, with 12 bases aligning to TRBD1. With 0 bases clipped from V and 4 bases from J, the junction kept 16 bases outside the gene matches. CDR1 LNHDA and CDR2 SQIVND come from the germline V gene (reference sequence). The CDR3 is 20 amino acids. The CDR3 sequence is CASSIEDWDRGRIWGYEQYF. CDR3 DNA: TGTGCCAGTAGTATAGAAGATTGGGACAGGGGGCGCATCTGGGGGTACGAGCAGTACTTC.

The chain is built from TRBV7-8 and TRBJ1-2; D call uncertain. Germline CDR1 is SGHVS and CDR2 is FQNEAQ. The CDR3 sequence is 14 residues long. V was shortened by 1 base and J by 3 bases, with 9 bases between the two germline ends. The CDR3 nucleotides are TGTGCCAGCAGCTTAGATGGGGATTACTATGGCTACACCTTC. This translates into CASSLDGDYYGYTF. The variable domain in full, with the rest retrieved from reference TRBV7-8 and TRBJ1-2, is GAGVSQSPRYKVAKRGQDVALRCDPISGHVSLFWYQQALGQGPEFLTYFQNEAQLDKSGLPSDRFFAERPEGSVSTLKIQRTQQEDSAVYLCASSLDGDYYGYTFGSGTRLTVV.

The V call is TRBV29-1, the J call TRBJ2-2; the D is unclear. This CDR3 is 11 amino acids long. Looked up from germline, CDR1 is SQVTM and CDR2 is ANQGSEA. V was cut by 7 bases and J by 5 bases, with 8 bases left in between. CDR3 sequence (DNA): TGCAGCGGGGTCGGGACCGGGGAGCTGTTTTTT. It encodes CSGVGTGELFF.

This clone appeared once. This rearrangement joins TRBV4-2 to TRBJ1-1; unclear D gene. The germline gives CDR1 LGHNA, CDR2 YNFKEQ. V lost 5 bases to trimming and J lost 0 bases, with 10 bases between them. The CDR3 consists of 14 residues. CDR3 coding DNA: TGTGCCAGCAGCTTGGCCGGTATGAACACTGAAGCTTTCTTT. The encoded protein is CASSLAGMNTEAFF.

V and J are TRBV2 and TRBJ2-3, with a weak D call TRBD2 (5 bases). CDR3 size: 13 residues. Germline CDR1 reads SNHLY; CDR2 reads FYNNEI. V lost 4 bases and J 4 bases, leaving 9 bases between the germline ends. The CDR3 DNA sequence: TGTGCCAGCAGTGGAGGGCTCGCAGATACGCAGTATTTT. Its translation is CASSGGLADTQYF.